The present entry profiles one TCR beta chain with its context. Its antigen is as yet unknown. There are 12 residues in the CDR3. Germline CDR1 DFQATT, CDR2 SNEGSKA (reference sequence). V was clipped by 0 bases and J by 11 bases, with 13 bases between them. Amplified TCR beta CDR3 regions derived from RNA transcripts. Carried out on the TCR CDR3, a first-round RT-PCR used the HTBI primer set. TCRdb itself ran the multiplex PCR reads through MiXCR, one entry per CDR3 protein. Among hundreds of thousands of distinct CDR3 sequences listed, 45% were seen once. This sample is part of a study of T cells in Graves' hyperthyroidism and ophthalmopathy. Study-wide results and caveats: Appearing also in blood were most of the thyroid clonotypes expanded above 0.001. In simple terms, a model built on 13 V-J features told ophthalmopathy apart from stable hyperthyroidism. The model anticipated ophthalmopathy a median 6.5 months pre-onset.

Patients were excluded because of uncontrolled infection, other autoimmune disease, pregnancy or lactation. The receptor was isolated from an adult man with Graves' disease, either hyperthyroidism or ophthalmopathy (not recorded which). The chain recombines TRBV20-1 with TRBJ2-5; tentatively, D is TRBD2 (6 bases). The sample comprised peripheral blood or thyroid tissue (not recorded which). Here the CDR3 reads CSARDGGVTQYF. The CDR3, as DNA: TGCAGTGCTAGAGATGGCGGGGTGACTCAGTACTTC.